This TCR beta chain was obtained from a study of STAT5B mutations in CD4+ large granular lymphocyte leukemia. This table comes from immunoSEQ multiplex PCR, and its TCRdb copy is limited to in-frame clones, with some not included. Among tens of thousands of clones listed, 78% were seen once. Findings of the study overall: About a quarter of private leukemic clonotypes occurred rarely in other patients' non-leukemic repertoires.

The CDR3 contains 14 residues. Germline lookup yields CDR1 MNHEY and CDR2 SMNVEV (reference sequence). Trimming removed 2 bases from V and 3 bases from J, with 9 bases in between. Note on this clone: Its antigen is undetermined.

Sequencing was done on a sample of CD4+ T cells from blood buffy coats. The sequence derives from a human donor in good health. The V gene is TRBV27, the J gene TRBJ2-3; D might be TRBD2 (6 bases). DNA for the CDR3: TGTGCCAGCAGTTTAGGGCTAGCGACAGATACGCAGTATTTT. This encodes CASSLGLATDTQYF.